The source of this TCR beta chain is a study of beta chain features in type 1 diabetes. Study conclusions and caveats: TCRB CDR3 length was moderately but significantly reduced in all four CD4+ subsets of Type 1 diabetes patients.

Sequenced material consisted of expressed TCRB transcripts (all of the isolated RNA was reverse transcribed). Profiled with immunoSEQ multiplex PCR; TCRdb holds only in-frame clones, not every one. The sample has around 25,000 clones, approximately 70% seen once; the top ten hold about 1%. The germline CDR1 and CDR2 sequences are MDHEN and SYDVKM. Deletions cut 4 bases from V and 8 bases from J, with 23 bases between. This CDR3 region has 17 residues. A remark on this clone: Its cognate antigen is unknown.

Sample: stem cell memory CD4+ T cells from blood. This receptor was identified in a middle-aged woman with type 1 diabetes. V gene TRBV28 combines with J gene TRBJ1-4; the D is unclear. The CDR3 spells CASSSPATRGIREKLFF. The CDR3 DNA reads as TGTGCCAGCAGTTCCCCCGCGACCCGGGGTATACGGGAAAAACTGTTTTTT.